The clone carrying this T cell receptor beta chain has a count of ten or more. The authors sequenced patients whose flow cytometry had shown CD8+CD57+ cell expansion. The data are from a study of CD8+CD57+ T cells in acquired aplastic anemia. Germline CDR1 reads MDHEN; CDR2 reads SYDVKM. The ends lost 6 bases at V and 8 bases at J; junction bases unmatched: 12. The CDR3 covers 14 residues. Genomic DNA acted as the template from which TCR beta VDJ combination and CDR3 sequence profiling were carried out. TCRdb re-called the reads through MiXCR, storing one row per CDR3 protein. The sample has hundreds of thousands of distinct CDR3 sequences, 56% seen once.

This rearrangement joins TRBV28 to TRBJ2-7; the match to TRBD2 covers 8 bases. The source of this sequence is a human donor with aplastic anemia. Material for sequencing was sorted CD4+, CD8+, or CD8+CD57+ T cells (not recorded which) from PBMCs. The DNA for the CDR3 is TGTGCCAGCAGAGCTAACGGACTAGCTACGAAGCAGTACTTC. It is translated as CASRANGLATKQYF.